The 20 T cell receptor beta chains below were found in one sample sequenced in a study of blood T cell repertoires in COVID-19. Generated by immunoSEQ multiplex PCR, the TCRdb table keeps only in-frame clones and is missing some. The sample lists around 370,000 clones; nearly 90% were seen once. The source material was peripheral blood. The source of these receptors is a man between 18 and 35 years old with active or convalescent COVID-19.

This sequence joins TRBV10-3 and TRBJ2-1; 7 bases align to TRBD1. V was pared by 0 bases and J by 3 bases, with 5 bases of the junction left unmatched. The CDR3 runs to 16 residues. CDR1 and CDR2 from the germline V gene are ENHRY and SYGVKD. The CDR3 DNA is TGTGCCATCAGTGAGTCAGTGACAGGGCGCTACAATGAGCAGTTCTTC. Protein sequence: CAISESVTGRYNEQFF.

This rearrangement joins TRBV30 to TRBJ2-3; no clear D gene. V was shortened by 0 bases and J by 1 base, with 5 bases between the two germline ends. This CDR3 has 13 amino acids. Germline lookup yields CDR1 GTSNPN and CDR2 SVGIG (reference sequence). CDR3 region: CAWSVSGTDTQYF. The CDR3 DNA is TGTGCCTGGAGTGTATCCGGCACAGATACGCAGTATTTT. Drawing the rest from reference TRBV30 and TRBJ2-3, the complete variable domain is SQTIHQWPATLVQPVGSPLSLECTVEGTSNPNLYWYRQAAGRGLQLLFYSVGIGQISSEVPQNLSASRPQDRQFILSSKKLLLSDSGFYLCAWSVSGTDTQYFGPGTRLTVL.

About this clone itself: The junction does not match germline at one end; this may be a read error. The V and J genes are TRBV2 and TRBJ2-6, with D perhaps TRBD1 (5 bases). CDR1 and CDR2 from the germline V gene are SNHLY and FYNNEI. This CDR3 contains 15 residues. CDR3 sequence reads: CASNEQPSGANVLTF. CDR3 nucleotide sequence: TGTGCCAGCAATGAACAACCCTCTGGGGCCAACGTGCTGACTTTC. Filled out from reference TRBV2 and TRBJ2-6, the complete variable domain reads EPEVTQTPSHQVTQMGQEVILRCVPISNHLYFYWYRQILGQKVEFLVSFYNNEISEKSEIFDDQFSVERPDGSNFTLKIRSTKLEDSAMYFCASNEQPSGANVLTFGAGSRLTVL.

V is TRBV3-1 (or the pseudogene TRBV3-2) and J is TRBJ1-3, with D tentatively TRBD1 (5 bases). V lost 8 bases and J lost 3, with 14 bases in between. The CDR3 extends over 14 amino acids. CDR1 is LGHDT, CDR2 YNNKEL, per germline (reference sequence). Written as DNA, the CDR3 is TGTGCCAGCCGGCAGTCGGGGGGTGGAAACACCATATATTTT. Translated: CASRQSGGGNTIYF.

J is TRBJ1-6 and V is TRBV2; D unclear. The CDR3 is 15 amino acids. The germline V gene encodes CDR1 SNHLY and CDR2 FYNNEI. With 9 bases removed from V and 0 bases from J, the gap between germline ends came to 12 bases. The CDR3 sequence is CARRNRNSYNSPLHF. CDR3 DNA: TGTGCCAGACGAAACAGAAACTCCTATAATTCACCCCTCCACTTT.

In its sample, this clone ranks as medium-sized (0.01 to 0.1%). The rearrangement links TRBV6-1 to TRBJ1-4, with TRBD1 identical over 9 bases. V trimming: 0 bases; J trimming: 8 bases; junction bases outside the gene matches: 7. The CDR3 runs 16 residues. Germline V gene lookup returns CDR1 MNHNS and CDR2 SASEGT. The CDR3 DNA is TGTGCCAGCAGTGAAGCTCCGGGACAGGGATACGAAAAACTGTTTTTT. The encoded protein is CASSEAPGQGYEKLFF.

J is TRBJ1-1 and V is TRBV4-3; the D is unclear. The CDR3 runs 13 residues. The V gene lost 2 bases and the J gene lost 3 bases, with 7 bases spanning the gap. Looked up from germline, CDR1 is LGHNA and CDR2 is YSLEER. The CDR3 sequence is CASSQIEDTEAFF. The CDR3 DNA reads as TGCGCCAGCAGCCAAATAGAGGACACTGAAGCTTTCTTT.

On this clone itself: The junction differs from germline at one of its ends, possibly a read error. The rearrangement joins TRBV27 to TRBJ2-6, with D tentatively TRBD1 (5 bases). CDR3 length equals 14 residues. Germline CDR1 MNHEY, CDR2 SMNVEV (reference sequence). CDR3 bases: TGTGCCAGCACTGAACACTCTGGGGCCAACGTGCTGACTTTC. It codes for CASTEHSGANVLTF.

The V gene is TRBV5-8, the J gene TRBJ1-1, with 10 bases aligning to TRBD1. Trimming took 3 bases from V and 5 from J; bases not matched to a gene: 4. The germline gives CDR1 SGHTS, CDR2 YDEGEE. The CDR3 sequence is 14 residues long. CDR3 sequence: CASSWGQGWTEAFF. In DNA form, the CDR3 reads TGTGCCAGCAGCTGGGGACAGGGGTGGACTGAAGCTTTCTTT.

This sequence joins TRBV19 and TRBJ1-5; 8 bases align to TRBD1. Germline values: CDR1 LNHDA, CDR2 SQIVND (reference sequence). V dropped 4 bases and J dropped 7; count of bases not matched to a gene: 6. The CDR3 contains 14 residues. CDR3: CASSSGQGWQPQHF. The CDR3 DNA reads TGTGCCAGTAGTAGCGGACAGGGATGGCAGCCCCAGCATTTT. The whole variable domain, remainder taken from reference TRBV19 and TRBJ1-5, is DGGITQSPKYLFRKEGQNVTLSCEQNLNHDAMYWYRQDPGQGLRLIYYSQIVNDFQKGDIAEGYSVSREKKESFPLTVTSAQKNPTAFYLCASSSGQGWQPQHFGDGTRLSIL.

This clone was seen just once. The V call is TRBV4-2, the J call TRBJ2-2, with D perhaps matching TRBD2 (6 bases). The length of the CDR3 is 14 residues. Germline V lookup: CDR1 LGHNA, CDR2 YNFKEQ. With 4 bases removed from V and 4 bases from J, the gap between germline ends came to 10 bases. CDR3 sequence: CASSRQTSTGELFF. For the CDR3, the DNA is TGTGCCAGCAGCCGACAGACTAGCACCGGGGAGCTGTTTTTT.

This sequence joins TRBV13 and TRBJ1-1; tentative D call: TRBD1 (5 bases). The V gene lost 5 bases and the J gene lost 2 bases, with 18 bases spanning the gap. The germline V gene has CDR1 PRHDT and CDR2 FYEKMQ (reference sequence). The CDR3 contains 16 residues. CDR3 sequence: CASSAQTQALNTEAFF. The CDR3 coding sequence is TGTGCCAGCAGCGCCCAAACACAGGCATTAAACACTGAAGCTTTCTTT.

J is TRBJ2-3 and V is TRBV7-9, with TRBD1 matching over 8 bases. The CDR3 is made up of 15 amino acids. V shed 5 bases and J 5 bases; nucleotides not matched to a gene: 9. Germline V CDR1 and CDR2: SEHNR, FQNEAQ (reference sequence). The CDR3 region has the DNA TGTGCCAGCAGCCCCCGGGACAGGCTCAAAGATACGCAGTATTTT. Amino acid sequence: CASSPRDRLKDTQYF.

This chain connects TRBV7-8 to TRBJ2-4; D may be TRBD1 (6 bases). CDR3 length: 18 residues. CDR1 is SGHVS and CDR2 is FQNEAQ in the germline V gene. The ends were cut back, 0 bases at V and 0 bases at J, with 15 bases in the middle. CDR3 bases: TGTGCCAGCAGCTTAGCGGGGAGTGGGGGCGAAGCCAAAAACATTCAGTACTTC. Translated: CASSLAGSGGEAKNIQYF.

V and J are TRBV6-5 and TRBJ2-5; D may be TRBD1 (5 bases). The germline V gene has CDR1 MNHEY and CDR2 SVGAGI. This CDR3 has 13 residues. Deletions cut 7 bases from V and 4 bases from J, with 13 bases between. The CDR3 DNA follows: TGTGCCAGCAACGAACGTAGGGGAGAGACCCAGTACTTC. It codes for CASNERRGETQYF.

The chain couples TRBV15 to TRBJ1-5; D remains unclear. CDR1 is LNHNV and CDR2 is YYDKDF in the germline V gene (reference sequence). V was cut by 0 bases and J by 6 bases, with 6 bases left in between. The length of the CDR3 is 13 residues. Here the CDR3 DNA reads TGTGCCACCAGCAGAGACGGTCGTCAGCCCCAGCATTTT. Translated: CATSRDGRQPQHF.

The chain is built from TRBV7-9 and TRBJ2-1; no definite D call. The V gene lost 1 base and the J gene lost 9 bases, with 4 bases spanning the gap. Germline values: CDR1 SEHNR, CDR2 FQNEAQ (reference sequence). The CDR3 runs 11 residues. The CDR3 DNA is TGTGCCAGCAGCTTAGGCGGTGAGCAGTTCTTC. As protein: CASSLGGEQFF.

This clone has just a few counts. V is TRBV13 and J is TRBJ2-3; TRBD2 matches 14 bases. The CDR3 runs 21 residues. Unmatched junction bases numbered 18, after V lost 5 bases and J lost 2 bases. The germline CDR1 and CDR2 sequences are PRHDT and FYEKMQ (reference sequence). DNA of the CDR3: TGTGCCAGCAGCCCCAATGGACTAGCGGGGGGTCCCCTAAATTTCACAGATACGCAGTATTTT. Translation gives CASSPNGLAGGPLNFTDTQYF. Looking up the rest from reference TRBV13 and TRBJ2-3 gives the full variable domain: AAGVIQSPRHLIKEKRETATLKCYPIPRHDTVYWYQQGPGQDPQFLISFYEKMQSDKGSIPDRFSAQQFSDYHSELNMSSLELGDSALYFCASSPNGLAGGPLNFTDTQYFGPGTRLTVL.

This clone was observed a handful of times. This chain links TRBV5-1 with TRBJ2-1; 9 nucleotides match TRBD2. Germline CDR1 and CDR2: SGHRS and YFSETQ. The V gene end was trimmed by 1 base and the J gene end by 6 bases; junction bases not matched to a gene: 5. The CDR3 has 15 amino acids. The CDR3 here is CASSLWVAGANEQFF. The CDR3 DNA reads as TGCGCCAGCAGCTTGTGGGTAGCGGGAGCCAATGAGCAGTTCTTC.

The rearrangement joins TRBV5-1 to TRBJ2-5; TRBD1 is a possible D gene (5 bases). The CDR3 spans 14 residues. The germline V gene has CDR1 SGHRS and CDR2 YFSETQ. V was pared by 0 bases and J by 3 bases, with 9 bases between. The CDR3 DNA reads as TGCGCCAGCAGCTTGGGGACAAAAGAAGAGACCCAGTACTTC. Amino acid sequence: CASSLGTKEETQYF. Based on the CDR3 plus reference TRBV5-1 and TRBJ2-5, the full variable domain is KAGVTQTPRYLIKTRGQQVTLSCSPISGHRSVSWYQQTPGQGLQFLFEYFSETQRNKGNFPGRFSGRQFSNSRSEMNVSTLELGDSALYLCASSLGTKEETQYFGPGTRLLVL.